The sequence of this T cell receptor (beta chain) was determined in a study of blood T cell repertoires in COVID-19. The CDR3 is made up of 14 amino acids. Germline CDR1 reads PRHDT; CDR2 reads FYEKMQ (reference sequence). The junction had 4 bases not matched to a gene; V was cut back by 3 bases and J by 7 bases. TCRdb's table, derived via immunoSEQ multiplex PCR, lists solely in-frame clones and lacks some. The sample comprises tens of thousands of clones, approximately 77% of which are singletons, and around 4.2% rests with the top ten. The receptor comes from a woman aged 70-85 years with acute or convalescent COVID-19. The V call is TRBV13, the J call TRBJ2-2, with 8 bases lining up with TRBD1. The specimen was peripheral blood. The CDR3 spells CASSFGQGFGELFF. CDR3 sequence (DNA): TGTGCCAGCAGCTTTGGACAGGGCTTCGGGGAGCTGTTTTTT.